This TCR beta chain was identified during a study of patients and donors after allogeneic stem cell transplantation. From germline, CDR1 is MNHEY and CDR2 SMNVEV (reference sequence). V lost 1 base to trimming and J lost 0 bases, with 13 bases between them. This CDR3 comprises 17 residues. TCRdb fed the RT-PCR reads into MiXCR, producing one record per CDR3 protein. Altogether hundreds of thousands of distinct CDR3 sequences are present, 16% being singletons, with the ten largest covering 6.5% to 7.5%. Specimen: blood, either unsorted or a sorted T cell fraction (not recorded which). The chain couples TRBV27 to TRBJ2-1; D is unresolved. This receptor was identified in a human donor who was either an allogeneic HSCT recipient or a stem cell or donor lymphocyte infusion donor (not recorded which). It is not recorded whose cells these are; they may come from a transplant donor. Here the CDR3 DNA reads TGTGCCAGCAGTTTATTTTTCCCCCTCGACTCCTACAATGAGCAGTTCTTC. Its translation: CASSLFFPLDSYNEQFF.